Here is one TCR beta chain with its context. Specified time point: peripheral blood 6 weeks after treatment start. All patients handed over anywhere from 1 to 8 samples, pretreatment and on-treatment. These data originate in a study of PD-L1 blockade in urothelial cancer. In the study overall: There were a median of approximately 140,000 T cells in blood samples.

Profiled with immunoSEQ multiplex PCR; TCRdb holds only in-frame clones, not every one. The table records tens of thousands of clones, approximately 77% of them present only once. Germline CDR1 is MDHEN and CDR2 is SYDVKM. Trimming cost V 2 bases and J 2 bases; bases outside gene matches: 3. CDR3 length: 15 amino acids. Sequencing used PBMCs, obtained around atezolizumab (anti-PD-L1) treatment. The TCR comes from a man between 65 and 85 years old with urothelial cancer. This sequence joins TRBV28 and TRBJ2-7, with TRBD1 identical over 10 bases. CDR3 DNA sequence: TGTGCCAGCAGTTTAGGGACAGGGGCCACCTACGAGCAGTACTTC. Residues: CASSLGTGATYEQYF.